This TCR beta chain was sequenced in a study of early T cells in non-severe SARS-CoV-2 infection. TCRdb re-derived calls from the 5' RACE reads in MiXCR, one entry per CDR3 protein. The table lists tens of thousands of distinct CDR3 sequences, approximately 10% of them singletons. This clonotype was seen only a few times. The CDR3 covers 17 residues. Looked up from germline, CDR1 is MNHEY and CDR2 is SVGAGI. Trimming took 0 bases from V and 2 from J, leaving 11 bases between them. The starting material was whole blood, obtained at baseline. This chain uses TRBV6-5 with TRBJ2-6; D remains ambiguous. The TCR comes from an adult who was a healthcare worker with PCR-confirmed SARS-CoV-2 infection or an uninfected control (not recorded which). Written as DNA, the CDR3 is TGTGCCAGCAGTTACTCCGCTCTCGAAGCTGGGGCCAACGTCCTGACTTTC. This translates into CASSYSALEAGANVLTF.